This TCR beta chain comes out of a study of blood T cell repertoires in COVID-19. Profiling relied on immunoSEQ multiplex PCR, and the TCRdb table lists in-frame clones only, not all of them. The data contain about 180,000 clones, roughly 87% of them singletons. Per germline, CDR1 SGHDT and CDR2 YYEEEE. V was clipped by 0 bases and J by 6 bases, with 9 bases between them. The CDR3 loop spans 14 amino acids. This clone has only a few counts. The receptor was derived from a human donor with acute COVID-19. The donor label of this sample is uncertain. The chain recombines TRBV5-6 with TRBJ2-2; no clear D gene. Material for sequencing was PBMCs or T cells enriched from blood (not recorded which). The CDR3 DNA reads TGTGCCAGCAGCTTGGGACTCCTCCCCGGGGAGCTGTTTTTT. This encodes CASSLGLLPGELFF.